This T cell receptor (beta chain) comes out of a study of blood T cell repertoires in COVID-19. Study information: Material from acute and convalescent COVID-19 was sourced from the United States, Italy and Spain. T cells, B-cell-depleted T cells, or PBMCs supplied cDNA or gDNA.

Germline V gives CDR1 SGHNT, CDR2 YYREEE (reference sequence). With 2 bases clipped from V and 4 bases from J, the junction kept 6 bases outside the gene matches. This CDR3 is built from 14 residues. In the authors' workflow: Amplification of reference gene primers provided the estimated nucleated cell counts. Produced via immunoSEQ multiplex PCR; TCRdb's table is partial and in-frame only. V and J calls and clone size follow that table, whereas D and trimming were derived from the DNA. The table records under 250,000 clones, about nine tenths of them present only once. V usage is TRBV5-4 and J usage is TRBJ2-7, with 7 bases matching TRBD1. This receptor was obtained from a woman aged 60-70 years who had recovered from COVID-19. The sequenced sample was peripheral blood. The CDR3 is CASSLKTGIYEQYF. DNA of the CDR3: TGTGCCAGCAGCTTAAAGACAGGGATTTACGAGCAGTACTTC.